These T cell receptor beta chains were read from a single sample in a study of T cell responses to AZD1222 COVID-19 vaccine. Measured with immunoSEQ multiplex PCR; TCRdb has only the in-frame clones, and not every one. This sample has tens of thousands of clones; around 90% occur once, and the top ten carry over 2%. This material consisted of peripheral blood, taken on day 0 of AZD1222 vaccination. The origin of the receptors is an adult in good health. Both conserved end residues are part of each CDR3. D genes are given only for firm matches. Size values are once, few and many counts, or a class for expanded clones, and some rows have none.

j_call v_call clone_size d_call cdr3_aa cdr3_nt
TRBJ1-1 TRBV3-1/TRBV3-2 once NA CASSPDLSNTEAFF TGTGCCAGCAGCCCGGACCTCTCGAACACTGAAGCTTTCTTT
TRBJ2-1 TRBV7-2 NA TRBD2 CASSLVKSSGRVDEQFF TGTGCCAGCAGCTTAGTCAAATCTAGCGGGAGGGTCGATGAGCAGTTCTTC
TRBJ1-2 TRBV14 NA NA CASSQGSGGLTYGYTF TGTGCCAGCAGCCAAGGATCCGGGGGGCTTACTTATGGCTACACCTTC
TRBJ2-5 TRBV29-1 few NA CSVEEARLQETQYF TGCAGCGTTGAAGAAGCTCGTCTGCAAGAGACCCAGTACTTC
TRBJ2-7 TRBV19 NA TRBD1 CASSKPRGQGAYEQYF TGTGCCAGTAGTAAGCCCCGGGGACAGGGGGCTTACGAGCAGTACTTC
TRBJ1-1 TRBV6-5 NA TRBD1 CASRGRDRNTEAFF TGTGCCAGCAGGGGCCGGGACAGGAACACTGAAGCTTTCTTT
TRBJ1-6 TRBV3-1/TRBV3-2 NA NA CASSQDHNSPLHF TGTGCCAGCAGCCAAGATCATAATTCACCCCTCCACTTT
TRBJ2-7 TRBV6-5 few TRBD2 CASRLAGVVYEQYF TGTGCCAGCAGATTAGCGGGAGTAGTCTACGAGCAGTACTTC
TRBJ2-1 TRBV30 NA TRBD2 CAWSPLGLAVREQFF TGTGCCTGGAGTCCCCTGGGACTAGCGGTACGTGAGCAGTTCTTC
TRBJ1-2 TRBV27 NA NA CASSSFKQGLQGYTF TGTGCCAGCAGTTCTTTTAAACAGGGTCTACAAGGCTACACCTTC
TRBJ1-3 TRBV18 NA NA CASSPGGPSGNTIYF TGTGCCAGCTCACCAGGGGGGCCCTCTGGAAACACCATATATTTT
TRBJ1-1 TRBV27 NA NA CASSLSLDYTEAFF TGTGCCAGCAGTTTATCGTTGGACTACACTGAAGCTTTCTTT
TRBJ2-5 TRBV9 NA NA CASSVYAGAWGETQYF TGTGCCAGCAGCGTATATGCGGGGGCTTGGGGGGAGACCCAGTACTTC
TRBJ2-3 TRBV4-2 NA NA CASSQEGSGSTDTQYF TGTGCCAGCAGCCAAGAGGGTAGCGGAAGCACAGATACGCAGTATTTT
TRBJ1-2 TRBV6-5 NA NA CASSYLARDYGYTF TGTGCCAGCAGTTACCTGGCCAGGGACTATGGCTACACCTTC
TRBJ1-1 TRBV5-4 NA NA CAISSRDKNTEAFF TGTGCCATCAGCTCCCGAGACAAGAACACTGAAGCTTTCTTT
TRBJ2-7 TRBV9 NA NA CASSVGMYF TGTGCCAGCAGCGTAGGGATGTACTTC
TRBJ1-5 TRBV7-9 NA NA CASSTEGSSQHF TGTGCCAGCAGCACAGAGGGATCATCCCAGCATTTT
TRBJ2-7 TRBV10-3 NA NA CAISEAPLAGYEQYF TGTGCCATCAGTGAGGCACCACTAGCTGGCTACGAGCAGTACTTC
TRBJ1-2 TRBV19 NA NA CASSNRQNYGYTF TGTGCCAGTAGTAATAGGCAGAACTATGGCTACACCTTC
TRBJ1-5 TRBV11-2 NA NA CASSSGQNQPQHF TGTGCCAGCAGCTCGGGCCAAAATCAGCCCCAGCATTTT
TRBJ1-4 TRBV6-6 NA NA CASSRGAQEKLFF TGTGCCAGCAGTCGAGGGGCCCAGGAAAAACTGTTTTTT
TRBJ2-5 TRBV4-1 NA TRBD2 CASSHPGLAGGPDQETQYF TGCGCCAGCAGCCACCCGGGACTAGCGGGGGGGCCGGACCAAGAGACCCAGTACTTC
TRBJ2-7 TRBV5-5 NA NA CASSLIEYEQYF TGTGCCAGCAGCCTTATAGAGTACGAGCAGTACTTC
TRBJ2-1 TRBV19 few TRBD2 CASSETSGGYNEQFF TGTGCCAGTAGTGAGACTAGCGGGGGTTACAATGAGCAGTTCTTC
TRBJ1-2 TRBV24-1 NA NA CATSEYTGPHYGYTF TGTGCCACCAGTGAGTACACCGGGCCGCACTATGGCTACACCTTC
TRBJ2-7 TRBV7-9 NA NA CASSTQGEQYF TGTGCCAGCAGCACCCAAGGCGAGCAGTACTTC
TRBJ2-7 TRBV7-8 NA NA CASSYVRTTDYEQYF TGTGCCAGCAGCTACGTACGGACGACCGATTACGAGCAGTACTTC
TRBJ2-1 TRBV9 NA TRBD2 CASSVKSGRPHEQFF TGTGCCAGCAGCGTTAAAAGCGGGAGGCCCCATGAGCAGTTCTTC
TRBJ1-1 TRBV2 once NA CASSEEGGTEAFF TGTGCCAGCAGTGAAGAGGGTGGCACTGAAGCTTTCTTT
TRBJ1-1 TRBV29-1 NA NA CSVVVRGQNTEAFF TGCAGCGTTGTGGTTCGGGGTCAGAACACTGAAGCTTTCTTT
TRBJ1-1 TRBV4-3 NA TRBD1 CASSQHTGGTEAFF TGCGCCAGCAGCCAGCATACAGGGGGCACTGAAGCTTTCTTT
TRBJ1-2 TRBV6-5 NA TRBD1 CASSYDRGQDGYTF TGTGCCAGCAGCTACGACAGGGGGCAGGATGGCTACACCTTC
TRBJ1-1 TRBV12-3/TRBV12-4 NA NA CASTVKGVEAFF TGTGCCAGCACCGTAAAGGGAGTTGAAGCTTTCTTT
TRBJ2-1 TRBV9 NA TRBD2 CASSVGASGTSYNEQFF TGTGCCAGCAGCGTAGGGGCTAGCGGAACATCTTACAATGAGCAGTTCTTC
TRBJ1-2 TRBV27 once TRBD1 CASSLGQSYGYTF TGTGCCAGCAGTTTGGGACAGAGCTATGGCTACACCTTC
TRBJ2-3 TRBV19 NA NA CASSARHPADTQYF TGTGCCAGTAGTGCGCGACACCCAGCAGATACGCAGTATTTT
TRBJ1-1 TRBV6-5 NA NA CASTPPTVNTEAFF TGTGCCAGCACTCCCCCGACAGTGAACACTGAAGCTTTCTTT
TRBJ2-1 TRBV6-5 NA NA CASMSYWGSYNEQFF TGTGCCAGCATGAGTTATTGGGGGTCCTACAATGAGCAGTTCTTC
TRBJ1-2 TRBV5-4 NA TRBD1 CASSGGTGAYGYTF TGTGCCAGCAGCGGTGGGACAGGGGCGTATGGCTACACCTTC
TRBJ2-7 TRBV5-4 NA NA CASSLEGYTYEQYF TGTGCCAGCAGCTTGGAAGGGTACACCTACGAGCAGTACTTC
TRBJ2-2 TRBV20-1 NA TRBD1 CSASFGTGDLTGELFF TGCAGTGCTAGTTTCGGGACAGGGGATTTAACCGGGGAGCTGTTTTTT
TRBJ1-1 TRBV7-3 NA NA CASSPLGWSTEAFF TGTGCCAGCAGCCCTCTCGGGTGGAGCACTGAAGCTTTCTTT
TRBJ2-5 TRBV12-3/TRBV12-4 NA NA CASSLLSLETQYF TGTGCCAGCAGTTTACTGAGCTTGGAGACCCAGTACTTC
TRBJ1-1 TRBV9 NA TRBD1 CASSYTGGAEAFF TGTGCCAGCAGCTATACAGGGGGGGCTGAAGCTTTCTTT
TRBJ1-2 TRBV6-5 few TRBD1 CASRRDRGEYGYTF TGTGCCAGCAGGAGAGACAGGGGTGAATATGGCTACACCTTC